This is a list of T cell receptor beta chains from one sample in a study of cytomegalovirus exposure and HLA in healthy donors. Sequencing used immunoSEQ multiplex PCR; TCRdb keeps in-frame clones, though not all of them. The sample has more than 55,000 clones, roughly 80% seen once. Sequencing used PBMCs. These receptors were collected from a woman aged 40 to 50 in good health and CMV-seronegative. Both conserved end residues are part of each CDR3. D genes are given only for firm matches. Clone size is stated in some rows and not others, as once, few, many or a class when expanded.

V,D,size,J,CDR3,DNA
TRBV6-5,NA,NA,TRBJ2-3,CASSYSFLADEDTQYF,TGTGCCAGCAGTTACTCCTTCCTAGCCGACGAAGATACGCAGTATTTT
TRBV5-1,TRBD1,NA,TRBJ1-1,CASSFTGENTEAFF,TGCGCCAGCAGCTTCACAGGGGAGAACACTGAAGCTTTCTTT
TRBV6-7,TRBD1,NA,TRBJ2-7,CASNPGQGTYEQYF,TGTGCCAGCAACCCGGGACAGGGGACCTACGAGCAGTACTTC
TRBV25-1,NA,NA,TRBJ1-4,CASSEVTGGKNEKLFF,TGTGCCAGCAGTGAAGTTACAGGTGGGAAAAATGAAAAACTGTTTTTT
TRBV4-2,TRBD2,few,TRBJ2-1,CASSFSGSYNEQFF,TGTGCCAGCAGCTTTAGCGGGAGCTACAATGAGCAGTTCTTC
TRBV5-1,TRBD2,few,TRBJ2-7,CASSKDSGSRYEQYF,TGCGCCAGCAGCAAGGATAGCGGGAGTCGGTACGAGCAGTACTTC
TRBV5-4,TRBD2,NA,TRBJ2-1,CASSPGTSAYNEQFF,TGTGCCAGCAGCCCCGGGACTAGCGCCTACAATGAGCAGTTCTTC
TRBV5-5,NA,NA,TRBJ1-1,CASSAALNTEAFF,TGTGCCAGCAGCGCGGCTTTGAACACTGAAGCTTTCTTT
TRBV11-2,TRBD2,NA,TRBJ2-7,CASSLASGGPYEQYF,TGTGCCAGCAGCTTAGCTAGCGGTGGCCCCTACGAGCAGTACTTC
TRBV5-1,NA,NA,TRBJ2-1,CASSSGQSVYNEQFF,TGCGCCAGCAGCTCTGGACAGTCTGTCTACAATGAGCAGTTCTTC
TRBV2,TRBD2,NA,TRBJ2-5,CASIVGGIQETQYF,TGTGCCAGCATTGTGGGAGGGATACAAGAGACCCAGTACTTC
TRBV25-1,NA,NA,TRBJ1-1,CASSELGAGAVAEAFF,TGTGCCAGCAGTGAATTAGGGGCAGGGGCTGTTGCTGAAGCTTTCTTT
TRBV4-1,TRBD1,once,TRBJ1-1,CASSQVPGTDEAFF,TGCGCCAGCAGCCAAGTCCCAGGGACAGATGAAGCTTTCTTT
TRBV28,NA,NA,TRBJ2-3,CASSRPQLADTQYF,TGTGCCAGCAGCCGACCCCAGCTAGCGGATACGCAGTATTTT